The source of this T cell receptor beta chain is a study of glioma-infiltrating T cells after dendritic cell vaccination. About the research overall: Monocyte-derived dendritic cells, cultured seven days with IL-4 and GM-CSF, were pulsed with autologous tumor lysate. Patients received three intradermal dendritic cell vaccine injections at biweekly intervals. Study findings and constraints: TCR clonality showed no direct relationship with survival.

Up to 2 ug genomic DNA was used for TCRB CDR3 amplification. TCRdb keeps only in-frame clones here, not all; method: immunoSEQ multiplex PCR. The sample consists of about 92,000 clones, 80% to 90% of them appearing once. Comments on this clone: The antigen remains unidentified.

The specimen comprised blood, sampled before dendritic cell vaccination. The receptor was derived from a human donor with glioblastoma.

In DNA form, the CDR3 reads TGTGCCAGCAGTTACTCGACTCTGGTGAACACTGAAGCTTTCTTT. Translated: CASSYSTLVNTEAFF. The chain employs TRBV6-6 and TRBJ1-1; no firm D call. The length of the CDR3 is 15 residues. The germline V and J ends were trimmed by 0 bases and 0 bases, with 8 bases remaining between them. Germline V gene sequence: CDR1 MNHNY, CDR2 SVGAGI (reference sequence).